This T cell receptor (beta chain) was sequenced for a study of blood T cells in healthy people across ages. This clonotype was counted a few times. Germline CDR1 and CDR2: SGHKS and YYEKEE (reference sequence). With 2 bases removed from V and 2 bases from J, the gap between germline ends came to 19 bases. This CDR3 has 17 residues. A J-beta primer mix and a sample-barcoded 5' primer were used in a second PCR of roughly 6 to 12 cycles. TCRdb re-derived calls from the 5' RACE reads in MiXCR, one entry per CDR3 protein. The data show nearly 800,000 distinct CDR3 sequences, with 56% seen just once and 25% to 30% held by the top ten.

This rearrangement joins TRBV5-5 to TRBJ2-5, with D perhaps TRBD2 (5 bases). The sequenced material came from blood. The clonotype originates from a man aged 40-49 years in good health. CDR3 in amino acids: CASSFDYSSYLQETQYF. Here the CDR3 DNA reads TGTGCCAGCAGCTTTGACTATAGCTCTTATCTTCAAGAGACCCAGTACTTC. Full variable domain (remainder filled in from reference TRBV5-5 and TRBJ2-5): DAGVTQSPTHLIKTRGQQVTLRCSPISGHKSVSWYQQVLGQGPQFIFQYYEKEERGRGNFPDRFSARQFPNYSSELNVNALLLGDSALYLCASSFDYSSYLQETQYFGPGTRLLVL.